Presented here are 22 T cell receptor beta chains from one specimen sequenced in a study of blood T cells in healthy people across ages. Next came a second PCR, run for about 6 to 12 cycles, which used a sample-barcoded 5' primer along with a J-beta primer mix. TCRdb re-analysed the 5' RACE reads in MiXCR, keeping a single row per CDR3 protein. The table has approximately 790,000 distinct CDR3 sequences, around 62% seen once. The sequencing input was blood. The receptors come from a man in his thirties or forties in good health.

A few counts support this clonotype. One end of the junction does not line up with germline, which may come from a read error. The V and J genes are TRBV4-2 and TRBJ2-5; D remains unclear. This CDR3 is built from 12 residues. Germline V gene lookup returns CDR1 LGHNA and CDR2 YNFKEQ. CDR3 in amino acids: CASSQDGRTEYF. Here the CDR3 DNA reads TGTGCCAGCAGCCAAGATGGGCGGACCGAGTACTTC.

The rearrangement joins TRBV20-1 to TRBJ2-5, with TRBD1 matching over 9 bases. The J call is doubtful: the DNA matches TRBJ2-7 better. In germline, CDR1 is DFQATT, CDR2 SNEGSKA (reference sequence). There are 14 residues in the CDR3. The CDR3 region has the DNA TGCAGTGCTTATCCGGGACAGGGACGCTACGAGCAGTACTTC. Its protein is CSAYPGQGRYEQYF.

The gene calls are TRBV6-2 or TRBV6-3 and TRBJ2-1; the D call may be TRBD1 or TRBD2 (5 bases each). V lost 0 bases, J lost 4 bases, and 13 bases lay in between. The CDR3 extends over 16 amino acids. The germline V gene has CDR1 MNHEY and CDR2 SVGEGT. The CDR3 spells CASSYSFGAAYNEQFF. The CDR3, as DNA: TGTGCCAGCAGTTACTCCTTCGGGGCAGCTTACAATGAGCAGTTCTTC.

In this sample, this clonotype turned up a few times. The chain combines TRBV5-1 with TRBJ1-1, with a tentative D call TRBD1 (5 bases). The CDR3 is 15 residues long. Germline CDR1 and CDR2: SGHRS and YFSETQ. Trimming stripped 4 bases from V and 5 bases from J, with 18 bases between. CDR3 in amino acids: CASSPSLGGWTEAFF. In nucleotides, the CDR3 is TGCGCCAGCAGCCCGTCACTGGGGGGTTGGACTGAAGCTTTCTTT.

V gene TRBV28 combines with J gene TRBJ2-7; tentative D call: TRBD1 (5 bases). Trimming removed 6 bases at V and 0 bases at J, with 18 bases between. The germline V gene has CDR1 MDHEN and CDR2 SYDVKM. The CDR3 has 16 residues. The CDR3 spells CASSVPDIRSSYEQYF. Here the CDR3 DNA reads TGTGCCAGCAGCGTCCCGGACATTCGGAGCTCCTACGAGCAGTACTTC. Variable domain in full (rest from reference TRBV28 and TRBJ2-7): DVKVTQSSRYLVKRTGEKVFLECVQDMDHENMFWYRQDPGLGLRLIYFSYDVKMKEKGDIPEGYSVSREKKERFSLILESASTNQTSMYLCASSVPDIRSSYEQYFGPGTRLTVT.

This clonotype occurred once. V usage is TRBV9 and J usage is TRBJ1-2; D gene unclear. Germline CDR1 reads SGDLS; CDR2 reads YYNGEE. V gave up 1 base and J gave up 8 bases, with 18 bases separating them. This CDR3 is 15 amino acids long. CDR3 region: CASSVRRDKGTGYTF. DNA for the CDR3: TGTGCCAGCAGCGTACGCCGGGATAAGGGTACGGGCTACACCTTC.

A note on this clonotype: Just one base apart from a much larger clone, this may be a read error. The V and J genes are TRBV2 and TRBJ1-4, with 7 bases aligning to TRBD1. With 5 bases clipped from V and 1 base from J, the junction kept 4 bases outside the gene matches. This CDR3 contains 15 residues. Germline V gene lookup returns CDR1 SNHLY and CDR2 FYNNEI. The CDR3, as DNA: TGTGCCAGCAGTCGGACAGGCGTAACTAATGAAAAACTGTTTTTT. It specifies CASSRTGVTNEKLFF.

About this clonotype itself: Given a much more abundant clone one base away, this may be a read error. The gene calls are TRBV7-2 and TRBJ2-5; the D is unclear. The V gene lost 10 bases and the J gene lost 5 bases, with 20 bases spanning the gap. The CDR3 is 14 residues long. The germline V gene encodes CDR1 SGHTA and CDR2 FQGNSA. The DNA of the CDR3 is TGTGCCAACAGTAACCACCTGACCGGGGAGACCCAGTACTTC. Amino acids: CANSNHLTGETQYF.

This clonotype was seen a few times. The chain employs TRBV18 and TRBJ1-4, with D uncertain. This CDR3 comprises 13 residues. The V gene's germline CDR1 is KGHSH and CDR2 LQKENI. Trimming left V 2 bases short and J 5 bases short, with 6 bases between. The CDR3 DNA is TGTGCCAGCTCACCAGCCGCGAATGAAAAACTGTTTTTT. Translated, it gives CASSPAANEKLFF.

This chain connects TRBV15 to TRBJ2-1; D uncertain. CDR3 length equals 15 residues. Germline values: CDR1 LNHNV, CDR2 YYDKDF (reference sequence). Trimming cost V 0 bases and J 6 bases, with 12 bases left between them. CDR3 nucleotide sequence: TGTGCCACCAGCAGAGAAGAGTGGGCCGGCAATGAGCAGTTCTTC. It codes for CATSREEWAGNEQFF. The whole variable domain, remainder taken from reference TRBV15 and TRBJ2-1, is DAMVIQNPRYQVTQFGKPVTLSCSQTLNHNVMYWYQQKSSQAPKLLFHYYDKDFNNEADTPDNFQSRRPNTSFCFLDIRSPGLGDTAMYLCATSREEWAGNEQFFGPGTRLTVL.

J is TRBJ2-1 and V is TRBV10-3, with 10 bases identical to TRBD2. CDR3 length: 14 amino acids. Per the germline V gene, CDR1 is ENHRY and CDR2 is SYGVKD. J was trimmed by 7 bases and V by 4 bases; bases with no gene match: 4. The CDR3 sequence: CAISAGTSANEQFF. Here the CDR3 DNA reads TGTGCCATCAGTGCCGGGACTAGCGCTAATGAGCAGTTCTTC.

The chain carries TRBV5-5 and TRBJ1-4; D gene unclear. This CDR3 contains 15 residues. Per germline, CDR1 SGHKS and CDR2 YYEKEE (reference sequence). V lost 3 bases, J lost 0 bases, and 9 bases lay in between. The CDR3 sequence: CASSWRGPTNEKLFF. The CDR3 nucleotides read TGTGCCAGCAGCTGGCGAGGACCAACTAATGAAAAACTGTTTTTT.

The J gene is TRBJ2-4, the V gene TRBV29-1; the D is unclear. The J call may be in error: the DNA end matches TRBJ2-5 better. The germline V gene encodes CDR1 SQVTM and CDR2 ANQGSEA. This CDR3 region has 9 residues. CDR3 protein: CSVGGTQYF. DNA for the CDR3: TGCAGCGTTGGGGGGACCCAGTACTTC.

The chain employs TRBV7-7 and TRBJ2-1; TRBD1 matches at 10 bases. Germline V lookup: CDR1 SSHAT, CDR2 FNYEAQ (reference sequence). After removal of 3 bases from V and 5 bases from J, the junction contained 4 bases not matched to a gene. This CDR3 region has 15 residues. CDR3 amino acids: CASSLGQGPDNEQFF. The CDR3, as DNA: TGTGCCAGCAGCTTGGGACAGGGGCCCGACAATGAGCAGTTCTTC.

The rearrangement links TRBV20-1 to TRBJ2-4; 8 nucleotides align to TRBD2. The DNA end is more similar to TRBJ2-5, so the J call may be wrong. This CDR3 is 14 amino acids long. In germline, CDR1 is DFQATT, CDR2 SNEGSKA (reference sequence). Written as DNA, the CDR3 is TGCAGTGCTAGAGTGGGGACTAGGGGAGAGACCCAGTACTTC. It yields the protein CSARVGTRGETQYF.

The chain has TRBV28 and TRBJ2-7, with 8 bases that match TRBD1. The CDR3 sequence is 13 residues long. Germline CDR1 MDHEN, CDR2 SYDVKM. V shed 4 bases, J shed 3 bases, and the junction held 2 bases outside the gene matches. The CDR3 nucleotides are TGTGCCAGCAGTTCGGGACAGGTCTACGAGCAGTACTTC. Amino acids: CASSSGQVYEQYF.

The chain links TRBV29-1 to TRBJ2-7, with TRBD1 matching over 11 bases. The CDR3 sequence is 15 residues long. The V gene end was trimmed by 3 bases and the J gene end by 2 bases; junction bases not matched to a gene: 6. The V gene's germline CDR1 is SQVTM and CDR2 ANQGSEA. The CDR3 here is CSVELGQGGPYEQYF. In nucleotides, the CDR3 is TGCAGCGTTGAGTTGGGACAGGGGGGCCCCTACGAGCAGTACTTC.

The chain couples TRBV28 to TRBJ2-5; 8 nucleotides match TRBD1. V was pared by 4 bases and J by 5 bases, with 9 bases of the junction left unmatched. The CDR3 has 15 residues. Germline loops: CDR1 MDHEN, CDR2 SYDVKM. The CDR3 region has the DNA TGTGCCAGCAGTTCCCCAGGGGGCCCCGAGGAGACCCAGTACTTC. Its translation: CASSSPGGPEETQYF. Filled out from reference TRBV28 and TRBJ2-5, the complete variable domain reads DVKVTQSSRYLVKRTGEKVFLECVQDMDHENMFWYRQDPGLGLRLIYFSYDVKMKEKGDIPEGYSVSREKKERFSLILESASTNQTSMYLCASSSPGGPEETQYFGPGTRLLVL.

This clonotype was picked up a small number of times. The chain recombines TRBV29-1 with TRBJ1-5; 11 bases are shared with TRBD1. The CDR3 loop spans 13 amino acids. J gave up 6 bases and V 6 bases, and 4 bases lay outside the gene matches. Germline V gene lookup returns CDR1 SQVTM and CDR2 ANQGSEA. The CDR3 loop reads CSVAGQGGQPQHF. In DNA form, the CDR3 reads TGCAGCGTCGCGGGACAGGGGGGTCAGCCCCAGCATTTT.

The rearrangement links TRBV28 to TRBJ1-5; tentatively, D is TRBD1 (6 bases). CDR1 is MDHEN, CDR2 SYDVKM, per germline. The CDR3 is 14 residues long. The V and J ends lost 5 bases and 7 bases respectively, with 15 bases between them. CDR3 loop: CASSPLQGSQPQHF. The CDR3 DNA follows: TGTGCCAGCAGTCCTTTACAGGGAAGCCAGCCCCAGCATTTT.

The V and J genes are TRBV11-2 and TRBJ2-6, with 8 bases aligning to TRBD1. The CDR3 spans 18 residues. Trimming removed 4 bases from V and 0 bases from J; junction bases left unmatched: 8. The germline CDR1 and CDR2 sequences are SGHAT and FQNNGV. Written as DNA, the CDR3 is TGTGCCAGCAGCTCCGGACAGGGAACTTCCTCTGGGGCCAACGTCCTGACTTTC. It codes for CASSSGQGTSSGANVLTF.

V gene TRBV5-5 combines with J gene TRBJ2-6; D remains ambiguous. The CDR3 runs 14 residues. Trimming cost V 4 bases and J 0 bases, with 5 bases left between them. The germline V gene encodes CDR1 SGHKS and CDR2 YYEKEE (reference sequence). Here the CDR3 DNA reads TGTGCCAGCAGCATGGGCTCTGGGGCCAACGTCCTGACTTTC. This translates into CASSMGSGANVLTF. Complete variable domain (other parts from reference TRBV5-5 and TRBJ2-6): DAGVTQSPTHLIKTRGQQVTLRCSPISGHKSVSWYQQVLGQGPQFIFQYYEKEERGRGNFPDRFSARQFPNYSSELNVNALLLGDSALYLCASSMGSGANVLTFGAGSRLTVL.